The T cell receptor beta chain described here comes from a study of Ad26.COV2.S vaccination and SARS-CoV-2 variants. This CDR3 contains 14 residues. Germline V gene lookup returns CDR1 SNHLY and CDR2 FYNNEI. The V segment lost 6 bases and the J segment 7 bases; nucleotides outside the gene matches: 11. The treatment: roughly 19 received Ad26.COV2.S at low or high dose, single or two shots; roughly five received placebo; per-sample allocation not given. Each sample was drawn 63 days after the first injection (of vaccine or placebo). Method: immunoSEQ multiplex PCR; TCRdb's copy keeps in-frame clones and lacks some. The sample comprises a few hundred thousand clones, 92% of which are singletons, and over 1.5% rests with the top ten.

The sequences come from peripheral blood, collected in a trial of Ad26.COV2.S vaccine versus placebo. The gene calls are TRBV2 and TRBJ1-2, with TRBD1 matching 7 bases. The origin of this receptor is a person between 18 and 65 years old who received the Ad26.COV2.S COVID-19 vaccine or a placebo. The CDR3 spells CASRAQGPTGGYTF. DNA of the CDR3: TGTGCCAGCAGAGCACAGGGGCCCACGGGTGGCTACACCTTC.